This TCR beta chain was recovered during a study of STAT3 mutations in large granular lymphocyte leukemia. With regard to this clone: The antigen remains unidentified.

General observations from the study: After therapy, 6 of 18 patients switched clonotypes, all new clones STAT3 wild type. In T-cell large granular lymphocyte leukemia, about half of patients showed multiple immunodominant subclonotypes. Treatment regimens differed across patients between samplings.

Each sample's TCRbeta library yielded on average approximately 41,000 productive templates. Method: immunoSEQ multiplex PCR; TCRdb's copy keeps in-frame clones and lacks some. The table records 30,000 to 35,000 clones, about 74% of them present only once. This CDR3 region has 13 residues. Losses at the gene ends were 8 bases for V and 2 bases for J; bases not matched to a gene: 1. CDR1 MDHEN and CDR2 SYDVKM come from the germline V gene. The chain employs TRBV28 and TRBJ2-3, with TRBD2 identical over 10 bases. The source of this sequence is a woman in her forties or fifties with T-cell large granular lymphocyte leukemia. Some clones in this sample may be carry-over from other donors' samples. The specimen sequenced was peripheral blood mononuclear cells. CDR3 in amino acids: CASLAGVTDTQYF. Written as DNA, the CDR3 is TGTGCCAGCCTAGCGGGAGTCACAGATACGCAGTATTTT.